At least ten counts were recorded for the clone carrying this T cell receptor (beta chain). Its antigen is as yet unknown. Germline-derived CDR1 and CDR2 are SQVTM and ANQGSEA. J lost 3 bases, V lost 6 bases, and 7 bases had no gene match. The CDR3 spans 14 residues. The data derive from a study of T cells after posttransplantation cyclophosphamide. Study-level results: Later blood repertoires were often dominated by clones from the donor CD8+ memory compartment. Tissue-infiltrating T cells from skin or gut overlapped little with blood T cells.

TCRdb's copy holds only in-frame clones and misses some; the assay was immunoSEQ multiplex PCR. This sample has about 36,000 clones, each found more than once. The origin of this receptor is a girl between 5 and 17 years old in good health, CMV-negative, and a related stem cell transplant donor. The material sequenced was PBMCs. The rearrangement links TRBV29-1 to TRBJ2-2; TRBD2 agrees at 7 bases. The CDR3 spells CSVLQRGDTGELFF. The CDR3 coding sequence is TGCAGCGTCCTCCAGCGGGGAGACACCGGGGAGCTGTTTTTT.